The present T cell receptor (beta chain) was sequenced within a study of T cell responses to AZD1222 COVID-19 vaccine (dated by TCRdb to about 2021). Looking at the study overall: AZD1222 recipients with second doses at about 4 weeks or about 12 weeks were pooled, because spike-specific TCR depth and breadth did not differ between schedules. A total of 233 trial participants underwent TCR sequencing, of whom nearly 210 received two doses of AZD1222 and about 25 received two doses of the MenACWY control vaccine. Enrollment into the trials was organized by age into subgroups of 18-55, 56-69 and 70-plus years, and those subgroups contained 148, 28 and 57 TCR-sequenced participants, respectively. Study-wide conclusions, independent of this receptor: Participants were mostly white British, with more females than males. The authors suggested clonal diversity may have been underestimated. Only five to seven AZD1222 recipients were SARS-CoV-2 seropositive at baseline, limiting conclusions about previously exposed vaccinees. No day 14 peak-response samples were available, so repertoires were characterized only after the peak T cell response. The 56-69-year group was small, and its depth increase did not reach significance, likely because of low power. The whole spike protein was spanned by vaccine-associated CD4 TCRs, and dominant responses were seen in regions 160-218 and 743-854. Reportedly, almost half of the unique spike-specific TCRs recognized epitopes lying outside the regions that are mutated in the B.1.351 and B.1.1.7 variants. Spike-specific TCR breadth and depth rose significantly after two AZD1222 doses compared with day 0 and with MenACWY recipients.

The time point label on this specimen signifies: baseline before first vaccination. Vaccinee samples came from UK trials COV001 and COV002, including a single-blind randomized controlled phase 2/3 trial of AZD1222 (ChAdOx1 nCoV-19) in healthy adults. For TCRbeta chain sequencing, PBMC samples from trial participants were taken at day 0 and at day 28 after the second dose. The CDR3 spans 15 residues, from the cysteine through the phenylalanine. The read is trimmed to its CDR3 DNA, 45 bases read in frame from base 1. According to the germline V gene (reference sequence), CDR1 reads LNHDA and CDR2 reads SQIVND. V has 3 bases trimmed and J has 5 bases trimmed; junction bases matching no gene number 9. The CDR3 regions of human TCRbeta chains were subjected to immunosequencing. For the original study's pipeline: TCRs in the repertoires were matched against a reference library of SARS-CoV-2-specific TCRs that had been generated with the MIRA antigen-specificity platform. Breadth meant the fraction of unique TCRs that were SARS-CoV-2-associated, whereas depth meant the fraction of total T cells that were SARS-CoV-2-associated. Using the MIRA data, each spike-specific TCR was mapped to the spike region that the TCR reacts to and placed in a CD4 or CD8 class. Log10-transformed breadth and depth values were compared by one-way ANOVA with Sidak's multiple comparisons tests. TCRdb holds this immuneACCESS table with in-frame rearrangements only. Some clones are missing; in checked studies, unresolved V genes explain under half, and the rest has no known cause. The V and J calls and clone size come from that table; D and trimming were worked out from the DNA. The table for this sample lists around 150,000 clones; 80% to 95% of them were counted only once. The ten biggest clones cover 1.2% to 1.5% of the sample.

To note about this clone: Its antigen is currently not known. Nothing much larger sits one base from this clone, and base qualities are not available.

This material consisted of peripheral blood, taken on day 0 of AZD1222 vaccination. This receptor was taken from an adult in good health. The rearranged chain carries TRBV19 and TRBJ1-1; 7 central nucleotides agree with TRBD1. The CDR3 protein: CASSITEGAGTEAFF. The DNA reads as follows: TGTGCCAGTAGTATTACCGAGGGGGCGGGAACTGAAGCTTTCTTT.